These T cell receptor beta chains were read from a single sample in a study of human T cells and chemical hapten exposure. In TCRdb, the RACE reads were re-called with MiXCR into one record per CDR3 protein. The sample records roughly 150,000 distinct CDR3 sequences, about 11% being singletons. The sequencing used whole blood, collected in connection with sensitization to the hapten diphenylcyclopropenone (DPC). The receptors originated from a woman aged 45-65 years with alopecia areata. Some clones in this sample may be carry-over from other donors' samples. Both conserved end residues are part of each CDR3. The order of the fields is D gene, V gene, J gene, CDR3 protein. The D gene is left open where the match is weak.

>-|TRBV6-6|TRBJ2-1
CASSKIKDNEQFF
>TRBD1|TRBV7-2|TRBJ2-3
CASRPPGQGVIDTQYF
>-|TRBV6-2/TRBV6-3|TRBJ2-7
CASSYGGREQYF
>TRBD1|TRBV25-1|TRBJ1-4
CASSDPGTAVSQLFF
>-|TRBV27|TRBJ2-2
CASSATLASGELFF
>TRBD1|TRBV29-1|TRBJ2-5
CSVAAGTEGETQYF
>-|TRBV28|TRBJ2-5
CASSLPHLGGTQYF
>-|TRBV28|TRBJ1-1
CASCVRPNTEAFF
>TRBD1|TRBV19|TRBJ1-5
CATGYGQAYNQPQHF
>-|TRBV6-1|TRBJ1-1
CATGGEGSEAFF
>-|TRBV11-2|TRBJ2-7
CASSLEYHEQYF
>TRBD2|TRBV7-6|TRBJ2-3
CASSAGLEREADTQYF
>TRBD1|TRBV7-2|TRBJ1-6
CASSLTGGASPLHF
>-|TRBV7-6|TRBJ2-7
CASSLWRDEQYF
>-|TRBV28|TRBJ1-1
CASLPPRAMNTEAFF
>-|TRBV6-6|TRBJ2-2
CASSYSMVGAGGELFF
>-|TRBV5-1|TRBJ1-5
CASSEQGRNQPQHF
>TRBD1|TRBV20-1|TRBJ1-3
CSARPGTEPGNTIYF
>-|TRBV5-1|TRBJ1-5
CASSLRPDSNQPQHF
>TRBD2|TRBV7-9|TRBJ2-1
CASSLYSGRAHHNEQFF
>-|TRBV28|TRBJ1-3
CASSRRDAGNTIYF
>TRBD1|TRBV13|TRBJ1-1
CASSSGQGPAKAFF
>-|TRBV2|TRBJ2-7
CASSEEVRGAQYF
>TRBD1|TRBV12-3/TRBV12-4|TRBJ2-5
CASSSGTASGETQYF
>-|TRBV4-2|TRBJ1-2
CASSQEGTAYGYTF